A selection of T cell receptor beta chains follows, all from one sample in a study of cytomegalovirus exposure and HLA in healthy donors. Some clones are missing from TCRdb's copy, which holds only in-frame ones; the method was immunoSEQ multiplex PCR. The repertoire holds around 94,000 clones, roughly four fifths seen once, with approximately 10% in the top ten. Sequences were obtained from PBMCs. The receptors shown here come from a human donor in good health. The CDR3 runs from the conserved cysteine through the conserved F or W. A D gene is named only where the DNA matches it firmly. For some rows the clone size is stated as once, few or many, or as a class when expanded; others skip it.

CAASGGFEETQYF,TGTGCCGCTTCCGGGGGGTTCGAAGAGACCCAGTACTTC,TRBV19,TRBJ2-5,NA,TRBD2
CASSSDRGLGTEAFF,TGTGCCAGCAGTTCGGACAGGGGACTGGGCACTGAAGCTTTCTTT,TRBV6-6,TRBJ1-1,NA,TRBD1
CASSHFTSGRANEQFF,TGTGCCAGCAGTCACTTTACTAGCGGGAGGGCCAATGAGCAGTTCTTC,TRBV7-9,TRBJ2-1,once,TRBD2
CASSWDRGGAYEQYF,TGTGCCAGCAGTTGGGACAGGGGGGGGGCCTACGAGCAGTACTTC,TRBV6-5,TRBJ2-7,NA,TRBD1
CASKHGLQKTQYF,TGTGCCAGCAAACATGGACTGCAGAAGACCCAGTACTTC,TRBV6-5,TRBJ2-5,NA,NA
CASRTLRPRLAKVGETQYF,TGTGCCAGCAGAACCCTACGCCCGAGACTAGCGAAAGTGGGGGAGACCCAGTACTTC,TRBV11-2,TRBJ2-5,NA,TRBD2
CASSSEGRVSYEQYF,TGTGCCAGCAGCTCGGAGGGGAGGGTCTCCTACGAGCAGTACTTC,TRBV5-4,TRBJ2-7,NA,TRBD2
CASGSGRAYEQYF,TGTGCCAGTGGTAGCGGGAGGGCCTACGAGCAGTACTTC,TRBV19,TRBJ2-7,once,TRBD2
CASISPGNNEQFF,TGTGCCAGTATCAGTCCGGGGAACAATGAGCAGTTCTTC,TRBV19,TRBJ2-1,NA,NA
CASSHLQGADNEQFF,TGTGCCAGCAGCCATCTACAGGGGGCGGACAATGAGCAGTTCTTC,TRBV14,TRBJ2-1,NA,TRBD1